This T cell receptor beta chain was obtained from a study of CD8+ T cells in alopecia areata. A word on this clone: Its antigen remains unidentified.

General study points: Researchers reported that TCR sharing among patients proved less clear than in mice, possibly HLA-linked.

Sequencing used cDNA as its template, made by extracting RNA and reverse transcribing it. The method was immunoSEQ multiplex PCR; TCRdb's version includes in-frame clones alone and lacks a portion of them. The table records some 190,000 clones, roughly three fifths of them present only once. Treatment defined: oral pan-JAK inhibitor, 5-10 mg twice daily. V was trimmed by 0 bases and J by 4 bases, leaving 9 bases between them. Germline CDR1 is SGHTA and CDR2 is FQGNSA. The CDR3 has 14 residues. This specimen was CD4+ T cells sorted from blood, taken at week 4, from a patient treated with tofacitinib. The chain combines TRBV7-2 with TRBJ1-1; D unclear. This TCR derives from a human donor with alopecia areata. The CDR3 DNA is TGTGCCAGCAGCTTAGCTAGGGTCCGCACTGAAGCTTTCTTT. The encoded protein is CASSLARVRTEAFF.